Each of the 30 T cell receptor beta chains below was sequenced from the same sample in a study of T cell repertoires in cytomegalovirus infection. TCRdb reprocessed the reads via MiXCR and lists one record per CDR3 protein. Of hundreds of thousands of distinct CDR3 sequences listed, under 35% are singletons. These receptors' targets are unknown. The specimen comprised cultured PBMCs, sampled from culture after CMV antigen stimulation. The receptor source for this set is a human donor in good health (CMV status not recorded). Some clones in this sample may be carry-over from other donors' samples.

This clonotype has ten or more counts. The chain links TRBV7-2 to TRBJ2-2; D not resolved. Per the germline V gene, CDR1 is SGHTA and CDR2 is FQGNSA. This CDR3 contains 15 residues. The ends were cut back, 3 bases at V and 1 base at J, with 9 bases in the middle. CDR3 sequence: CASSFKSGNTGELFF. In DNA, the CDR3 is TGTGCCAGCAGCTTCAAGTCAGGGAACACCGGGGAGCTGTTTTTT.

This clonotype was detected ten times or more. The chain links TRBV7-8 to TRBJ1-5; D might be TRBD1 (6 bases). The germline V gene encodes CDR1 SGHVS and CDR2 FQNEAQ. Deletions cut 4 bases from V and 2 bases from J, with 12 bases between. The CDR3 sequence is 15 residues long. CDR3 region: CASSSDRPGNQPQHF. For the CDR3, the DNA is TGTGCCAGCAGCTCTGACAGGCCGGGCAATCAGCCCCAGCATTTT.

The chain couples TRBV12-3 or TRBV12-4 to TRBJ1-1; D is unresolved. This CDR3 region has 12 residues. Between the trimmed V and J ends, which lost 5 bases and 7 bases, there was a span of 11 bases. The CDR3 DNA reads as TGTGCCAGCAGTCTACGGACCCTTGAAGCTTTCTTT. As protein: CASSLRTLEAFF.

This clonotype occurred a few times. The V gene is TRBV29-1, the J gene TRBJ2-7, with 8 bases matching TRBD1. V gave up 5 bases and J gave up 6 bases; unmatched junction bases: 15. Germline CDR1 and CDR2: SQVTM and ANQGSEA. CDR3 length: 15 residues. The CDR3 DNA is TGCAGCGTTAAAAGGGGGTTCCAGGGGGCTAGCGAGCAGTACTTC. Encoded protein: CSVKRGFQGASEQYF.

This clonotype was detected a few times. This chain links TRBV12-3 or TRBV12-4 with TRBJ1-2; weak D call: TRBD1 (5 bases). The CDR3 is 12 amino acids. The ends were cut back, 5 bases at V and 5 bases at J, with 9 bases in the middle. The CDR3 here is CASSTRQYGYTF. CDR3 sequence (DNA): TGTGCCAGCAGTACCCGACAGTATGGCTACACCTTC.

This clonotype has at least ten counts. The rearrangement joins TRBV29-1 to TRBJ2-2, with 7 bases fitting TRBD2. The CDR3 sequence is 15 residues long. J lost 0 bases, V lost 3 bases, and 4 bases had no gene match. Germline CDR1 SQVTM, CDR2 ANQGSEA. The CDR3 DNA is TGCAGCGTTGAGCCGGGGGGATCGAACACCGGGGAGCTGTTTTTT. Translating gives CSVEPGGSNTGELFF.

The chain employs TRBV12-3 or TRBV12-4 and TRBJ2-1, with 7 bases that match TRBD2. The V gene end was trimmed by 3 bases and the J gene end by 10 bases; junction bases not matched to a gene: 3. The CDR3 spans 12 residues. CDR3 in amino acids: CASSFWRGEQFF. In DNA, the CDR3 is TGTGCCAGCAGTTTTTGGCGGGGGGAGCAGTTCTTC.

Comments on this clonotype: Sequence at one end of the junction differs from germline and may be a read error. The rearrangement uses TRBV18 and TRBJ2-1, with D perhaps matching TRBD1 (7 bases). The CDR3 loop spans 13 amino acids. The V gene's germline CDR1 is KGHSH and CDR2 LQKENI. CDR3 DNA sequence: TGTGCCAGCTCACCACCGAATCGCGGGACAGCTAACTTC. It yields the protein CASSPPNRGTANF.

This clonotype was recorded once. The rearrangement links TRBV5-4 to TRBJ2-3; maybe TRBD1 (5 bases). The V gene lost 3 bases and the J gene lost 2 bases, with 13 bases spanning the gap. This CDR3 contains 15 residues. From germline, CDR1 is SGHNT and CDR2 YYREEE (reference sequence). CDR3 sequence reads: CASSSLKDTTDTQYF. In DNA, the CDR3 is TGTGCCAGCAGCTCCCTTAAGGACACCACAGATACGCAGTATTTT.

V is TRBV19 and J is TRBJ1-6; D is possibly TRBD1 (5 bases). Trimming left V 3 bases short and J 11 bases short, with 14 bases between. The germline gives CDR1 LNHDA, CDR2 SQIVND (reference sequence). The CDR3 loop spans 14 amino acids. This CDR3 is CASSIGGGDPPLHF. The CDR3 DNA is TGTGCCAGTAGTATTGGCGGGGGAGATCCACCCCTCCACTTT.

The chain carries TRBV7-3 and TRBJ2-5, with 9 bases identical to TRBD1. The CDR3 is made up of 16 amino acids. Trimming cost V 5 bases and J 1 base; bases outside gene matches: 8. In germline, CDR1 is SGHTA, CDR2 FQGTGA. The DNA of the CDR3 is TGTGCCAGCAGCCCCGGGACAGGGTTGAGCCAAGAGACCCAGTACTTC. This sequence encodes CASSPGTGLSQETQYF.

The chain employs TRBV4-1 and TRBJ1-5; D unresolved. Trimming pared 1 base from V and 6 bases from J, leaving 16 bases between. Germline V gives CDR1 MGHRA, CDR2 YSYEKL. CDR3 length: 16 amino acids. CDR3 nucleotide sequence: TGCGCCAGCAGCCAAGTTCGTACTGGTTCTGGTCAGCCCCAGCATTTT. Translated: CASSQVRTGSGQPQHF.

This clonotype was recorded only once. V gene TRBV27 combines with J gene TRBJ2-3; 7 nucleotides line up with TRBD1. This CDR3 has 14 residues. The ends lost 6 bases at V and 2 bases at J; junction bases unmatched: 5. The germline V gene has CDR1 MNHEY and CDR2 SMNVEV (reference sequence). CDR3 bases: TGTGCCAGCAGATACGACAGGGCCACAGATACGCAGTATTTT. Its protein product is CASRYDRATDTQYF.

This chain joins TRBV6-1 and TRBJ2-2; D is perhaps TRBD2 (5 bases). Germline lookup yields CDR1 MNHNS and CDR2 SASEGT. V lost 6 bases, J lost 5 bases, and 13 bases lay in between. CDR3 length: 14 residues. CDR3 DNA: TGTGCCAGCAGCGCGGGTCTTTTAACCGGGGAGCTGTTTTTT. It is translated as CASSAGLLTGELFF.

The genes are TRBV6-1 and TRBJ2-3; TRBD2 matches at 12 bases. CDR1 and CDR2 from the germline V gene are MNHNS and SASEGT. The V and J ends lost 5 bases and 0 bases, in that order; junction bases with no gene match: 18. This CDR3 is 21 amino acids long. This CDR3 reads CASSYPRLAGGAQGSTDTQYF. The CDR3 DNA reads as TGTGCCAGCAGTTACCCCCGGCTAGCGGGGGGGGCCCAGGGCAGCACAGATACGCAGTATTTT.

This chain uses TRBV25-1 with TRBJ1-4; 7 bases fit TRBD1. Germline CDR1 and CDR2: MGHDK and SYGVNS. V lost 3 bases, J lost 5 bases, and 12 bases stayed unmatched. The CDR3 runs to 17 residues. CDR3 DNA sequence: TGTGCCAGCAGTGACCCCAAACAGGGGCAGAGGAATGAAAAACTGTTTTTT. Translation: CASSDPKQGQRNEKLFF.

This chain joins TRBV12-3 or TRBV12-4 and TRBJ2-1; TRBD2 agrees at 7 bases. CDR3 length: 15 amino acids. V lost 6 bases and J lost 5; bases outside the gene matches: 10. CDR3 sequence: CASSLTGGRDNEQFF. In nucleotides, the CDR3 is TGTGCCAGCAGCCTGACTGGAGGGAGGGACAATGAGCAGTTCTTC.

The chain has TRBV10-3 and TRBJ1-1; weak D call: TRBD1 (6 bases). This CDR3 region has 11 residues. Germline lookup yields CDR1 ENHRY and CDR2 SYGVKD. V shed 6 bases and J shed 7 bases, with 9 bases lying between them. CDR3 protein: CAIRVGGEAFF. CDR3 DNA: TGTGCCATCAGGGTAGGGGGTGAAGCTTTCTTT.

This clonotype has a count of ten or more. The rearrangement links TRBV7-2 to TRBJ1-3, with D possibly being TRBD1 (6 bases). V shed 2 bases and J shed 0 bases, with 14 bases lying between them. Germline CDR1 and CDR2: SGHTA and FQGNSA. The CDR3 covers 17 residues. CDR3 sequence: CASSLSPQGYSGNTIYF. The CDR3 nucleotides read TGTGCCAGCAGCTTAAGCCCGCAGGGGTACTCTGGAAACACCATATATTTT.

This clonotype was counted ten times or more. This sequence joins TRBV11-2 and TRBJ2-7, with a possible D match to TRBD1 (5 bases). V was cut by 6 bases and J by 2 bases, with 8 bases left in between. This CDR3 has 12 amino acids. Germline loops: CDR1 SGHAT, CDR2 FQNNGV. CDR3 in amino acids: CASRKGAYEQYF. The CDR3 DNA reads as TGTGCCAGCAGGAAAGGGGCCTACGAGCAGTACTTC.

On this clonotype: At one end, the junction sequence differs from germline, possibly due to a read error. The chain has TRBV28 and TRBJ1-2; 7 nucleotides align to TRBD1. Germline V lookup: CDR1 MDHEN, CDR2 SYDVKM. CDR3 length: 11 amino acids. DNA for the CDR3: TGTGCCAGCAGTTTACGGGACAGTCAGCGCTTC. Residues: CASSLRDSQRF.

This chain links TRBV19 with TRBJ2-5; no clear D. This CDR3 is 12 amino acids long. Germline V gives CDR1 LNHDA, CDR2 SQIVND (reference sequence). V lost 6 bases to trimming and J lost 7 bases, with 12 bases between them. The CDR3 region is CASSQQDATQYF. In DNA form, the CDR3 reads TGTGCCAGTAGCCAGCAGGACGCGACCCAGTACTTC.

Remarks on this clonotype: At one end, the junction sequence differs from germline, possibly due to a read error. The chain has TRBV4-1 and TRBJ2-1, with D unresolved. Germline CDR1 MGHRA, CDR2 YSYEKL. The CDR3 spans 15 residues. CDR3 in amino acids: CASSPSALSYNEQFF. The CDR3, as DNA: TGTGCCAGCAGCCCCAGCGCCCTCTCCTACAATGAGCAGTTCTTC.

The rearrangement links TRBV27 to TRBJ2-7, with 10 bases identical to TRBD2. Germline CDR1 reads MNHEY; CDR2 reads SMNVEV (reference sequence). V lost 8 bases and J lost 7; bases outside the gene matches: 17. The CDR3 is made up of 16 amino acids. The CDR3 DNA sequence: TGTGCCAGCGAAATTGGGGGAGTAGCGGGAGGTCGGGAGCAGTACTTC. It yields the protein CASEIGGVAGGREQYF.

In its sample, this clonotype was seen once. With a much larger clone just one base away, this may be a read error. The rearrangement joins TRBV7-2 to TRBJ1-5; D possibly corresponds to TRBD1 (5 bases). Trimming took 1 base from V and 9 from J, leaving 10 bases between them. Germline CDR1 is SGHTA and CDR2 is FQGNSA. This CDR3 region has 13 residues. The CDR3 DNA reads as TGTGCCAGCAGCTTAGAGGGGAGTCGGCCCCAGCATTTT. Protein: CASSLEGSRPQHF.

The rearrangement uses TRBV29-1 and TRBJ2-1; no reliable D call. The CDR3 loop spans 12 amino acids. Germline-derived CDR1 and CDR2 are SQVTM and ANQGSEA. Trimming left V 1 base short and J 3 bases short, with 4 bases between. The CDR3 loop is CSVEGRYNEQFF. In DNA, the CDR3 is TGCAGCGTTGAAGGGCGCTACAATGAGCAGTTCTTC.

CDR3 residues: CASSARSEQYF. The CDR3, as DNA: TGTGCCAGCAGTGCCCGGAGCGAGCAGTACTTC. V is TRBV6-2 or TRBV6-3 and J is TRBJ2-7; D uncertain. Germline loops: CDR1 MNHEY, CDR2 SVGEGT. The CDR3 spans 11 residues. With 5 bases removed from V and 6 bases from J, the gap between germline ends came to 8 bases.

V is TRBV6-2 or TRBV6-3 and J is TRBJ1-4; D not resolved. V lost 7 bases and J lost 5, with 8 bases in between. The CDR3 loop spans 12 amino acids. Germline-derived CDR1 and CDR2 are MNHEY and SVGEGT. The CDR3 protein is CASMTRNEKLFF. Written as DNA, the CDR3 is TGTGCCAGCATGACTCGGAATGAAAAACTGTTTTTT.

This clonotype was recorded many times. CDR3 residues: CASSVVGEQFF. The CDR3 DNA is TGTGCCAGCAGCGTAGTGGGGGAGCAGTTCTTC. The chain recombines TRBV9 with TRBJ2-1; D remains ambiguous. V lost 0 bases to trimming and J lost 10 bases, with 5 bases between them. The CDR3 has 11 amino acids. Germline V lookup: CDR1 SGDLS, CDR2 YYNGEE.

This clonotype was counted ten times or more. V is TRBV7-3 and J is TRBJ1-2, with 10 bases identical to TRBD1. V gave up 2 bases and J gave up 4 bases; unmatched junction bases: 7. Germline-derived CDR1 and CDR2 are SGHTA and FQGTGA. The CDR3 is 16 amino acids. CDR3 protein: CASSLDGTGVPYGYTF. DNA for the CDR3: TGTGCCAGCAGCTTAGACGGGACAGGGGTCCCCTATGGCTACACCTTC.